What follows are 9 T cell receptor beta chains derived from one specimen sequenced in a study of cytomegalovirus exposure and HLA in healthy donors. Primers for the PCR totalled 60 Vbeta and 13 Jbeta. The repertoire was sequenced with immunoSEQ multiplex PCR; TCRdb's copy has only in-frame clones and lacks some. The repertoire has about 150,000 clones, around 77% of them found once; the top ten carry roughly 1.5%. The sequencing input was PBMCs. The receptors come from a woman aged 30 to 39 in good health and CMV-seronegative.

The chain has TRBV18 and TRBJ1-5, with D possibly TRBD1 on 6 matching bases. The CDR3 runs 16 residues. Trimming cost V 3 bases and J 2 bases, with 14 bases left between them. The germline V gene encodes CDR1 KGHSH and CDR2 LQKENI. CDR3 protein: CASSPAGARGNQPQHF. The DNA for the CDR3 is TGTGCCAGCTCACCGGCGGGGGCTAGGGGCAATCAGCCCCAGCATTTT. Variable domain in full (rest from reference TRBV18 and TRBJ1-5): NAGVMQNPRHLVRRRGQEARLRCSPMKGHSHVYWYRQLPEEGLKFMVYLQKENIIDESGMPKERFSAEFPKEGPSILRIQQVVRGDSAAYFCASSPAGARGNQPQHFGDGTRLSIL.

V usage is TRBV10-3 and J usage is TRBJ2-2; D is uncertain. Germline loops: CDR1 ENHRY, CDR2 SYGVKD. The CDR3 length is 12 residues. V gave up 1 base and J gave up 10 bases, with 7 bases separating them. In DNA form, the CDR3 reads TGTGCCATCAGTGAGTTGCGAGAGGAGCTGTTTTTT. It yields the protein CAISELREELFF.

This sequence joins TRBV7-2 and TRBJ2-5; possible D gene TRBD1, 5 bases. The CDR3 has 16 residues. Germline V CDR1 and CDR2: SGHTA, FQGNSA. V lost 1 base and J lost 1, with 13 bases in between. CDR3 amino acids: CASSLGGGRGQETQYF. The CDR3 DNA reads as TGTGCCAGCAGCTTAGGTGGCGGTAGGGGCCAAGAGACCCAGTACTTC.

The chain recombines TRBV30 with TRBJ1-2; 8 bases match TRBD1. V lost 1 base and J lost 8; bases outside the gene matches: 6. The CDR3 sequence is 13 residues long. CDR1 is GTSNPN, CDR2 SVGIG, per germline (reference sequence). Here the CDR3 reads CAWSAGQGYGYTF. CDR3 in DNA: TGTGCCTGGAGTGCCGGACAGGGATACGGCTACACCTTC.

This clone appeared a few times. V and J are TRBV6-6 and TRBJ1-1; possibly TRBD1 for D (5 bases). CDR3 length: 9 amino acids. Germline V gives CDR1 MNHNY, CDR2 SVGAGI (reference sequence). Trimming shortened V by 8 bases and J by 10 bases, and 8 bases separated the two germline ends. The CDR3 loop reads CASGGGAFF. The CDR3 bases are TGTGCCAGCGGGGGGGGAGCTTTCTTT.

The CDR3 sequence: CASRPGQGTTGELFF. The CDR3 coding sequence is TGTGCCAGCAGACCGGGACAGGGTACCACCGGGGAGCTGTTTTTT. V is TRBV6-1 and J is TRBJ2-2, with 9 nucleotides matching TRBD1. This CDR3 has 15 residues. Trimming took 6 bases from V and 4 from J; bases not matched to a gene: 6. CDR1 and CDR2 from the germline V gene are MNHNS and SASEGT.

The V call is TRBV30, the J call TRBJ1-2, with 7 bases that match TRBD1. V shed 1 base, J shed 6 bases, and the junction held 5 bases outside the gene matches. The CDR3 has 13 residues. Germline-derived CDR1 and CDR2 are GTSNPN and SVGIG (reference sequence). The CDR3 coding sequence is TGTGCCTGGAGTGGGGGACAGTGGGATGGCTACACCTTC. As protein: CAWSGGQWDGYTF.

V is TRBV7-6 and J is TRBJ1-6; perhaps TRBD1 as D (6 bases). CDR3 length equals 18 residues. Germline-derived CDR1 and CDR2 are SGHVS and FNYEAQ. Trimming stripped 5 bases from V and 3 bases from J, with 20 bases between. CDR3: CASSLGQLRSLYNSPLHF. In DNA, the CDR3 is TGTGCCAGCAGCCTAGGACAGCTCCGGTCGCTCTATAATTCACCCCTCCACTTT.

V gene TRBV2 combines with J gene TRBJ1-6; TRBD1 agrees at 8 bases. V gave up 5 bases and J gave up 9 bases; unmatched junction bases: 6. The CDR3 runs to 14 residues. The germline CDR1 and CDR2 sequences are SNHLY and FYNNEI. The CDR3 nucleotides are TGTGCCAGCAGTCGACAGGGGATGTCTTCACCCCTCCACTTT. Translating it yields CASSRQGMSSPLHF.